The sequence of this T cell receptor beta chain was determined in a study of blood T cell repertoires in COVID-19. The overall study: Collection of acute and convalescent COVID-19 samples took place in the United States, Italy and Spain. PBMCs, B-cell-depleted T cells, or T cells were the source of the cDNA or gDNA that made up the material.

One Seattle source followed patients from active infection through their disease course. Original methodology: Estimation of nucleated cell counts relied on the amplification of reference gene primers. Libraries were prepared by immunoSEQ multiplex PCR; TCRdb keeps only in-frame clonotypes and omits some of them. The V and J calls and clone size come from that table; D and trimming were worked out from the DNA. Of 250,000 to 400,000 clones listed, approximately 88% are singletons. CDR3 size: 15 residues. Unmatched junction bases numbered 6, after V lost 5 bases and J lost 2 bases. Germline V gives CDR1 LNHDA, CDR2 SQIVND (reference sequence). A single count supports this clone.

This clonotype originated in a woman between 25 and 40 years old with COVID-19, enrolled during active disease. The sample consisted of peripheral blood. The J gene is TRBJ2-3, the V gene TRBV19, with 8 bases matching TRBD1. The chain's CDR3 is CASSLWDRFTDTQYF. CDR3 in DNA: TGTGCCAGTAGTTTGTGGGACAGGTTCACAGATACGCAGTATTTT.